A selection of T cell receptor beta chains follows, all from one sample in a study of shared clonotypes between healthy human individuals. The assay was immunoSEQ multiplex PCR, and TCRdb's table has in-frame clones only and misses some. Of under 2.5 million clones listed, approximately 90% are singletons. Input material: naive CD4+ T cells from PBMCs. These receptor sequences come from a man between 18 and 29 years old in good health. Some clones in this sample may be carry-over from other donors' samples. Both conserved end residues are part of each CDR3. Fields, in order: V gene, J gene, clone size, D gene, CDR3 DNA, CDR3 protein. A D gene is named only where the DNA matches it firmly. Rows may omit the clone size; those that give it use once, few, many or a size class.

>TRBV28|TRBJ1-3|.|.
TGTGCCAGCAGTTTGGATGGAAACACCATATATTTT
CASSLDGNTIYF
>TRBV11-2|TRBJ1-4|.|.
TGTGCCAGCAGCGGCGCCGGGAGGGGAACTAATGAAAAACTGTTTTTT
CASSGAGRGTNEKLFF
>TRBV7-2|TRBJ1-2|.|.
TGTGCCAGCAGCTTTAGCAACTATGGCTACACCTTC
CASSFSNYGYTF
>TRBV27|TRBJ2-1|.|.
TGTGCCAGCAGAAGGAGTAGCTCCTACAATGAGCAGTTCTTC
CASRRSSSYNEQFF
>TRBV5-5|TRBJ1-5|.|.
TGTGCCAGCAGCTGGGGATACATGGGGCCCCAGCATTTT
CASSWGYMGPQHF
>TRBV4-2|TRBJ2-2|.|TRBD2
TGTGCCAGCAGCCACGAGACTAGCGGGAGAGCGGCCGGGGAGCTGTTTTTT
CASSHETSGRAAGELFF
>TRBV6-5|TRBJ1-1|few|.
TGTGCCAGCAGTCCACAGGGTGGAAACACTGAAGCTTTCTTT
CASSPQGGNTEAFF
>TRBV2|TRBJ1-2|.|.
TGTGCCAGCAGTGAAAGAGGGGTCTGGGGCTACACCTTC
CASSERGVWGYTF
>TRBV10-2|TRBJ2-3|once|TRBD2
TGCGCCAGCAGTGGGGGATGGACTAGCGGGAGTTCCAGCACAGATACGCAGTATTTT
CASSGGWTSGSSSTDTQYF
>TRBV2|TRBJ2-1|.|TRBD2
TGTGCCAGCAGAAAAGGGGCTAGCGGAGGCCCCGTGGAGCAGTTCTTC
CASRKGASGGPVEQFF
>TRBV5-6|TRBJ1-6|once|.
TGTGCCAGCAGCTCAGAACCGAATTCACCCCTCCACTTT
CASSSEPNSPLHF
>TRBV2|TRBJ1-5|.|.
TGTGCCAGCAGCGAGGCTACTGTGGCACAGCCCCAGCATTTT
CASSEATVAQPQHF
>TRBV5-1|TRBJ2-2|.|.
TGCGCCAGCAGCTACATTACAGGGTCTAACACCGGGGAGCTGTTTTTT
CASSYITGSNTGELFF
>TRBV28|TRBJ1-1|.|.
TGTGCCAGCCGGGGCGAGAGTTTCTCTGAAGCTTTCTTT
CASRGESFSEAFF
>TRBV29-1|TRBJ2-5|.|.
TGCAGCGCGAACAGGGCCCCTGAAGAGACCCAGTACTTC
CSANRAPEETQYF
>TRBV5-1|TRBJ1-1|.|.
TGCGCCAGCAGCCAGACACTCCGGACATCGATGAACACTGAAGCTTTCTTT
CASSQTLRTSMNTEAFF
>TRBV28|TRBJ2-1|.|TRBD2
TGTGCCAGCAGTTCCATCGGGCCGACTAGCGGGAGGCCGTACAATGAGCAGTTCTTC
CASSSIGPTSGRPYNEQFF
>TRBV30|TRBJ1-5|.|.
TGTGCCTGGAGTGGGGGGGCGGGCAATCAGCCCCAGCATTTT
CAWSGGAGNQPQHF
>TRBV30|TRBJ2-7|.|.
TGTGCCTGGAGTGTACTTCAGGCAGGAGAGCAGTACTTC
CAWSVLQAGEQYF